The 25 T cell receptor beta chains below were found in one sample sequenced in a study of response to subunit inactivated influenza vaccine. TCRdb reprocessed the RT-PCR reads with MiXCR, giving one entry per CDR3 protein. The table lists about 570,000 distinct CDR3 sequences, approximately 10% of them singletons. Here the sequenced sample was PBMCs from blood, taken on the day of vaccination. The receptors here all came from a man in his fifties or sixties who received an inactivated influenza vaccine.

The table lists this clonotype with a few counts. The chain has TRBV5-1 and TRBJ1-2, with D hard to call. The ends were cut back, 4 bases at V and 8 bases at J, with 15 bases in the middle. This CDR3 has 13 amino acids. Germline assignment: CDR1 SGHRS and CDR2 YFSETQ. In DNA, the CDR3 is TGCGCCAGCAGCGGTTCCGGGGATGGGGGCTACACCTTC. The encoded protein is CASSGSGDGGYTF.

This clonotype was counted only a few times. The rearrangement links TRBV6-5 to TRBJ2-5; 7 nucleotides line up with TRBD2. This CDR3 has 14 residues. In germline, CDR1 is MNHEY, CDR2 SVGAGI. V shed 4 bases, J shed 3 bases, and the junction held 5 bases outside the gene matches. CDR3 sequence reads: CASSSRGTKETQYF. CDR3 in DNA: TGTGCCAGCAGTTCCCGGGGGACTAAAGAGACCCAGTACTTC.

The chain is built from TRBV20-1 and TRBJ2-5, with D uncertain. Trimming cost V 1 base and J 1 base, with 10 bases left between them. CDR3 size: 14 residues. Germline V lookup: CDR1 DFQATT, CDR2 SNEGSKA (reference sequence). The CDR3 region is CSARVGLIQETQYF. In nucleotides, the CDR3 is TGCAGTGCTAGAGTGGGTCTCATCCAAGAGACCCAGTACTTC.

This clonotype turned up a few times. J is TRBJ2-1 and V is TRBV12-3 or TRBV12-4; D is uncertain. The CDR3 spans 15 residues. V was clipped by 3 bases and J by 5 bases, with 14 bases between them. The chain's CDR3 is CASSLGQPGHNEQFF. As DNA, the CDR3 is TGTGCCAGCAGTTTGGGTCAGCCAGGCCACAATGAGCAGTTCTTC.

This clonotype was seen ten or more times. The V gene is TRBV6-5, the J gene TRBJ2-2, with D tentatively TRBD1 (5 bases). Trimming shortened V by 2 bases and J by 0 bases, and 16 bases separated the two germline ends. Germline CDR1 MNHEY, CDR2 SVGAGI. The CDR3 length is 18 residues. CDR3 sequence reads: CASSYGAVGFANTGELFF. CDR3 sequence (DNA): TGTGCCAGCAGTTACGGGGCGGTCGGGTTCGCGAACACCGGGGAGCTGTTTTTT.

The genes are TRBV19 and TRBJ2-4; the D is unclear. Per germline, CDR1 LNHDA and CDR2 SQIVND (reference sequence). The germline V and J ends were trimmed by 6 bases and 6 bases, with 15 bases remaining between them. CDR3 length: 14 residues. CDR3 loop: CASSHKWAGNIQYF. The CDR3 region has the DNA TGTGCCAGTAGCCATAAATGGGCTGGAAACATTCAGTACTTC.

V gene TRBV12-3 or TRBV12-4 combines with J gene TRBJ2-7; D perhaps matches TRBD2 (5 bases). This CDR3 has 13 residues. V lost 3 bases to trimming and J lost 5 bases, with 11 bases between them. CDR3 coding DNA: TGTGCCAGCAGTTTCTGGCTAGCTGACGAGCAGTACTTC. Translating gives CASSFWLADEQYF.

This clonotype was recorded a few times. This CDR3 reads CSLLIPTGIDTQYF. DNA for the CDR3: TGCAGTCTCCTGATTCCCACAGGGATTGATACGCAGTATTTT. The chain links TRBV20-1 to TRBJ2-3; tentative D call: TRBD1 (6 bases). Germline loops: CDR1 DFQATT, CDR2 SNEGSKA (reference sequence). The CDR3 contains 14 residues. V dropped 8 bases and J dropped 6 bases, with 21 bases sitting between them.

The rearrangement links TRBV5-1 to TRBJ1-3; 7 bases are a match to TRBD1. J was trimmed by 5 bases and V by 4 bases; bases with no gene match: 9. The CDR3 has 15 residues. Germline V lookup: CDR1 SGHRS, CDR2 YFSETQ. The CDR3 sequence: CASSPSLQGRNTIYF. For the CDR3, the DNA is TGCGCCAGCAGCCCTTCTTTACAGGGGCGAAACACCATATATTTT.

This clonotype was counted only a few times. The gene calls are TRBV4-1 and TRBJ1-2; possible D gene TRBD1, 5 bases. CDR1 is MGHRA, CDR2 YSYEKL, per germline. The CDR3 runs 16 residues. V was clipped by 0 bases and J by 7 bases, with 18 bases between them. The CDR3 region has the DNA TGCGCCAGCAGCCAAGACCACCGGGGGTCTATTGGTGGCTACACCTTC. Translated: CASSQDHRGSIGGYTF.

This clonotype was recorded many times. CDR3 amino acids: CSAEGGQANYNEQFF. CDR3 DNA sequence: TGCAGCGCTGAGGGTGGACAGGCGAACTACAATGAGCAGTTCTTC. The chain joins TRBV29-1 to TRBJ2-1, with 7 positions matching TRBD1. The CDR3 is made up of 15 amino acids. The V segment lost 7 bases and the J segment 3 bases; nucleotides outside the gene matches: 12. Germline V lookup: CDR1 SQVTM, CDR2 ANQGSEA.

The chain links TRBV29-1 to TRBJ1-5; 9 bases are a match to TRBD1. Germline assignment: CDR1 SQVTM and CDR2 ANQGSEA. The CDR3 has 14 amino acids. V dropped 4 bases and J dropped 7; count of bases not matched to a gene: 8. CDR3 in amino acids: CSVALGTGRQPQHF. The CDR3 nucleotides read TGCAGCGTTGCCTTGGGGACAGGGCGGCAGCCCCAGCATTTT.

The table lists this clonotype with a few counts. This sequence joins TRBV6-5 and TRBJ2-3, with no clear D. The CDR3 contains 16 residues. From germline, CDR1 is MNHEY and CDR2 SVGAGI. Trimming pared 2 bases from V and 0 bases from J, leaving 12 bases between. CDR3 region: CASSYRAGPSTDTQYF. In nucleotides, the CDR3 is TGTGCCAGCAGTTACCGGGCCGGACCTAGCACAGATACGCAGTATTTT.

This clonotype was counted only a few times. The rearrangement links TRBV14 to TRBJ2-1; D unresolved. The CDR3 is made up of 16 amino acids. Germline V gene lookup returns CDR1 SGHDN and CDR2 FVKESK. The V end lost 0 bases, the J end lost 0 bases, and 9 bases lay between the germline ends. The CDR3 DNA reads as TGTGCCAGCAGCCAAGATCTAATTAGCTCCTACAATGAGCAGTTCTTC. It encodes CASSQDLISSYNEQFF.

This clonotype was found a few times. The chain joins TRBV7-3 to TRBJ2-7; 7 bases line up with TRBD2. With V trimmed by 2 bases and J by 5 bases, 18 bases remained unmatched. The germline V gene has CDR1 SGHTA and CDR2 FQGTGA. The CDR3 length is 18 residues. Here the CDR3 reads CASSLVYPAGGRFNEQYF. Here the CDR3 DNA reads TGTGCCAGCAGCTTAGTATACCCGGCGGGCGGGAGATTTAACGAGCAGTACTTC.

The table lists this clonotype with a few counts. The chain links TRBV12-3 or TRBV12-4 to TRBJ1-2, with D perhaps matching TRBD1 (6 bases). Trimming shortened V by 0 bases and J by 6 bases, and 11 bases separated the two germline ends. The CDR3 contains 14 residues. CDR3 DNA: TGTGCCAGCAGTTTAGCCGGACAGCCGGATGGCTACACCTTC. Residues: CASSLAGQPDGYTF.

This clonotype has ten or more counts. The chain couples TRBV7-2 to TRBJ1-1; 8 nucleotides align to TRBD1. The CDR3 has 14 amino acids. Germline V CDR1 and CDR2: SGHTA, FQGNSA. V dropped 4 bases and J dropped 5; count of bases not matched to a gene: 6. This CDR3 is CASSSINRGTEAFF. Written as DNA, the CDR3 is TGTGCCAGCAGCTCAATCAACAGGGGGACTGAAGCTTTCTTT.

The chain employs TRBV19 and TRBJ2-5, with a weak D call TRBD2 (6 bases). The CDR3 is made up of 17 amino acids. Germline V lookup: CDR1 LNHDA, CDR2 SQIVND (reference sequence). The V and J ends lost 3 bases and 3 bases respectively, with 20 bases between them. The CDR3 sequence: CASSIGAREYDEETQYF. As DNA, the CDR3 is TGTGCCAGTAGTATCGGGGCGCGGGAATACGATGAAGAGACCCAGTACTTC.

This clonotype was found a few times. The CDR3 here is CASSPSWREGLDTQYF. CDR3 sequence (DNA): TGTGCCAGCAGTCCCAGCTGGCGGGAGGGCCTAGATACGCAGTATTTT. The chain couples TRBV28 to TRBJ2-3, with 9 positions matching TRBD2. CDR3 length: 16 amino acids. J lost 5 bases, V lost 5 bases, and 11 bases had no gene match. Germline V CDR1 and CDR2: MDHEN, SYDVKM.

This clonotype was seen more than once but under ten times. The chain is built from TRBV5-1 and TRBJ2-3, with D possibly matching TRBD2 (5 bases). The CDR3 loop spans 16 amino acids. Deletions cut 0 bases from V and 2 bases from J, with 13 bases between. Germline-derived CDR1 and CDR2 are SGHRS and YFSETQ. The CDR3 loop reads CASSLGSSRNTDTQYF. In DNA form, the CDR3 reads TGCGCCAGCAGCTTGGGTTCTAGCCGAAACACAGATACGCAGTATTTT.

Notes on this clonotype: At one end, the junction sequence differs from germline, possibly due to a read error. The chain joins TRBV12-3 or TRBV12-4 to TRBJ2-7, with TRBD1 as a possible D gene (5 bases). This CDR3 comprises 12 residues. CDR3 sequence reads: CACSQGGYEQYF. In DNA form, the CDR3 reads TGTGCCTGCAGCCAGGGCGGTTACGAGCAGTACTTC.

The CDR3 coding sequence is TGTGCCAGCAGCTCGTGGGTCGGGTCCGAAGCTTTCTTT. Translation: CASSSWVGSEAFF. The chain carries TRBV7-2 and TRBJ1-1, with D unclear. Germline CDR1 and CDR2: SGHTA and FQGNSA. Trimming removed 4 bases from V and 8 bases from J, with 14 bases in between. CDR3 length: 13 amino acids.

In this sample, this clonotype turned up a few times. The V gene is TRBV19, the J gene TRBJ2-5; D remains unclear. In germline, CDR1 is LNHDA, CDR2 SQIVND (reference sequence). The CDR3 sequence is 14 residues long. Trimming cost V 3 bases and J 0 bases, with 8 bases left between them. CDR3 loop: CASSIGVYQETQYF. CDR3 DNA sequence: TGTGCCAGTAGTATTGGCGTCTACCAAGAGACCCAGTACTTC.

This clonotype was observed a handful of times. The chain couples TRBV12-3 or TRBV12-4 to TRBJ1-5; D is possibly TRBD1 (6 bases). With 2 bases removed from V and 9 bases from J, the gap between germline ends came to 17 bases. The CDR3 runs to 15 residues. The CDR3 DNA is TGTGCCAGCAGTTTATGGGACAAGGGGACTCGGCCCCAGCATTTT. Translating it yields CASSLWDKGTRPQHF.

The chain has TRBV29-1 and TRBJ2-6, with 7 bases matching TRBD1. This CDR3 has 17 residues. CDR1 and CDR2 from the germline V gene are SQVTM and ANQGSEA. V lost 3 bases and J lost 1; bases outside the gene matches: 9. In nucleotides, the CDR3 is TGCAGCGTTGAGTCCGGGACAGCCAGTTCTGGGGCCAACGTCCTGACTTTC. This codes for CSVESGTASSGANVLTF.